This is a list of T cell receptor beta chains from one sample in a study of tumor-infiltrating lymphocytes in primary liver carcinoma. TCRdb reanalysed the multiplex PCR reads using MiXCR and keeps one entry per CDR3 protein. The table records tens of thousands of distinct CDR3 sequences, about 80% of them present only once. Sequenced sample: liver tumor tissue from sampling region 5. The receptors here all came from a man aged 40-50 years with primary liver carcinoma and hepatitis B virus infection. Each CDR3 is given with its conserved first and last residue. The order of the fields is CDR3 protein, J gene, V gene.

CDR3aa: CASCYGGANTGELLF
j_gene: TRBJ2-2
v_gene: TRBV6-6

CDR3aa: CSVNFPGEGKTQYF
j_gene: TRBJ2-5
v_gene: TRBV29-1

CDR3aa: CASSSDRTQETQYF
j_gene: TRBJ2-5
v_gene: TRBV12-3/TRBV12-4

CDR3aa: CGSSSTSGSDTQYF
j_gene: TRBJ2-3
v_gene: TRBV5-4

CDR3aa: CAQVEYNEQFF
j_gene: TRBJ2-1
v_gene: TRBV30

CDR3aa: CASRHTYDEQYF
j_gene: TRBJ2-7
v_gene: TRBV5-1

CDR3aa: CASSLDENNERFF
j_gene: TRBJ2-1
v_gene: TRBV11-3

CDR3aa: CSVDGGWGVRTESFF
j_gene: TRBJ1-1
v_gene: TRBV29-1

CDR3aa: CASSLAQREGVPTDTQYF
j_gene: TRBJ2-3
v_gene: TRBV7-8

CDR3aa: CASSSLGDPSTSHEQYF
j_gene: TRBJ2-7
v_gene: TRBV11-2

CDR3aa: CASNIAGAGVEQFF
j_gene: TRBJ2-1
v_gene: TRBV7-9

CDR3aa: CVSSLRGDRGETQYF
j_gene: TRBJ2-5
v_gene: TRBV11-1

CDR3aa: CASSLGPGQGGTETQYF
j_gene: TRBJ2-5
v_gene: TRBV5-4

CDR3aa: CASQFGGGNEQFF
j_gene: TRBJ2-1
v_gene: TRBV12-3/TRBV12-4

CDR3aa: CASSLETGGLHGYTF
j_gene: TRBJ1-2
v_gene: TRBV7-2

CDR3aa: CSGTGDWGMNTVAFF
j_gene: TRBJ1-1
v_gene: TRBV29-1

CDR3aa: CVSSLAMSNEQFF
j_gene: TRBJ2-1
v_gene: TRBV5-8

CDR3aa: CVSNLGTGENQPQHF
j_gene: TRBJ1-5
v_gene: TRBV7-8